This record covers a single T cell receptor (beta chain). PCR employed 60 Vbeta and 13 Jbeta primers. The repertoire was sequenced with immunoSEQ multiplex PCR; TCRdb's copy has only in-frame clones and lacks some. The table has about 150,000 clones, roughly 84% seen once. These data belong to a study of cytomegalovirus exposure and HLA in healthy donors. The sequenced sample consisted of PBMCs. The sequence came from a woman aged 18-29 years in good health and CMV-seronegative.

The CDR3 nucleotides are TGTGCATCGGGGGTAGCGGGGGCTTCTACGGGGCAGTACTTC. Its protein is CASGVAGASTGQYF. The V call is TRBV10-3, the J call TRBJ2-7; 9 bases map to TRBD2. CDR1 and CDR2 (germline): ENHRY, SYGVKD. This CDR3 region has 14 residues.